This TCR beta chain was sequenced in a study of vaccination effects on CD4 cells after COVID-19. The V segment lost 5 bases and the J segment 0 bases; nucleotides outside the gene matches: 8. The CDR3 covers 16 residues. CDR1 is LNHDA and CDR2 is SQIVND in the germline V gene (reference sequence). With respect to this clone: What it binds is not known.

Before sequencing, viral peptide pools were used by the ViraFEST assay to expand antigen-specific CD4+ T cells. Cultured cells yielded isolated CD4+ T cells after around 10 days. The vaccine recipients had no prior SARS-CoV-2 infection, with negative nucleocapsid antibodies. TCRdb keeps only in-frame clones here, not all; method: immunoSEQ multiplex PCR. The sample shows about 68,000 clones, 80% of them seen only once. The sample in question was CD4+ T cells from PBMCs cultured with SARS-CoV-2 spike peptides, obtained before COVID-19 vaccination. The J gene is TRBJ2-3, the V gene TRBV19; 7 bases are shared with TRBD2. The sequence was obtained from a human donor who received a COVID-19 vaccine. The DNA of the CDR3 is TGTGCCAGTAGTGTTGAGCGGGGCTCTAGCACAGATACGCAGTATTTT. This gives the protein CASSVERGSSTDTQYF.